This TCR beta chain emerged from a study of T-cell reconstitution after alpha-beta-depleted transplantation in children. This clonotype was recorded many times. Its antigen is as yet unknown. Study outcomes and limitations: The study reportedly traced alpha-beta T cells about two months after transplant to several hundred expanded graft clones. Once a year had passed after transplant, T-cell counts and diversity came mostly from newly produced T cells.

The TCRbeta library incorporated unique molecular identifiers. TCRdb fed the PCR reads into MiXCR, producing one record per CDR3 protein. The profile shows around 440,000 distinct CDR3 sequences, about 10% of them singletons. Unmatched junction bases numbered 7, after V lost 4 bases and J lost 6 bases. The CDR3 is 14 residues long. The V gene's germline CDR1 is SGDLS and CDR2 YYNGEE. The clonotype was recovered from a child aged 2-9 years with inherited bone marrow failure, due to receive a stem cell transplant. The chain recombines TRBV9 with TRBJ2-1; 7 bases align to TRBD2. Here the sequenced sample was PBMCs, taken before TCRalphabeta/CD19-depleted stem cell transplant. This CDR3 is CASSPSGVLNEQFF. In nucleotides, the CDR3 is TGTGCCAGCAGCCCCAGCGGGGTTCTCAATGAGCAGTTCTTC.